These T cell receptor beta chains were read from a single sample in a study of blood T cell repertoires in COVID-19. Repertoires were generated with immunoSEQ multiplex PCR, while TCRdb's copy carries only in-frame clones and drops some. Among over 60,000 clones listed, roughly 91% were seen once. The sample comprised peripheral blood. The receptors derive from a man in his fifties or sixties with COVID-19, enrolled during active disease. CDR3s leave out the opening cysteine and the closing phenylalanine or tryptophan. Fields, in order: clone size, V gene, D gene, CDR3 protein. A D gene is named only where the DNA matches it firmly. Size values are once, few and many counts, or a class for expanded clones, and some rows have none.

abundance: -; v_gene: TRBV6-5; d_gene: -; CDR3aa: ASSYGGGYGYT
abundance: -; v_gene: TRBV6-6; d_gene: TRBD1; CDR3aa: ASSPTGSNQPQH
abundance: -; v_gene: TRBV5-1; d_gene: -; CDR3aa: ASSTDRGGTQY
abundance: -; v_gene: TRBV11-2; d_gene: -; CDR3aa: ASSQTRGSGNTIY
abundance: -; v_gene: TRBV6-5; d_gene: TRBD1; CDR3aa: ASRPGTGGHGYT
abundance: once; v_gene: TRBV27; d_gene: -; CDR3aa: ASRRAGDTEAF
abundance: -; v_gene: TRBV9; d_gene: TRBD2; CDR3aa: ASSGRTSPETQY
abundance: -; v_gene: TRBV28; d_gene: -; CDR3aa: ASSFSGEAF
abundance: -; v_gene: TRBV11-2; d_gene: TRBD1; CDR3aa: ASSFMDRGYGQY
abundance: -; v_gene: TRBV28; d_gene: -; CDR3aa: ASSSQLTDTQY
abundance: -; v_gene: TRBV7-9; d_gene: TRBD2; CDR3aa: ASSSTSGAFEQY
abundance: -; v_gene: TRBV5-1; d_gene: -; CDR3aa: ASSLDRGGGTQY
abundance: -; v_gene: TRBV7-2; d_gene: TRBD2; CDR3aa: ASSAPPFGAGPYEQY
abundance: few; v_gene: TRBV5-1; d_gene: TRBD1; CDR3aa: ASSYDRGRGIQY